One and the same sample provided the 28 T cell receptor beta chains below, sequenced in a study of siplizumab effects on memory and regulatory T cells. The table came from immunoSEQ multiplex PCR; TCRdb's copy has only in-frame clones and leaves some out. The table records some 100,000 clones, roughly nine tenths of them present only once. The specimen was Tregs sorted from blood. The receptor source for this set is a human donor in good health.

This rearrangement joins TRBV7-9 to TRBJ1-1, with TRBD1 as a possible D gene (5 bases). This CDR3 spans 13 amino acids. V shed 5 bases and J shed 1 base, with 8 bases lying between them. The germline CDR1 and CDR2 sequences are SEHNR and FQNEAQ (reference sequence). The CDR3 loop is CASSATANTEAFF. CDR3 DNA: TGTGCCAGCAGCGCGACAGCGAACACTGAAGCTTTCTTT.

The chain links TRBV4-2 to TRBJ2-7; tentatively, D is TRBD1 (5 bases). The CDR3 sequence is 16 residues long. The germline V gene encodes CDR1 LGHNA and CDR2 YNFKEQ. Trimming pared 0 bases from V and 0 bases from J, leaving 12 bases between. Here the CDR3 reads CASSQDLGASSYEQYF. CDR3 bases: TGTGCCAGCAGCCAAGATCTTGGGGCTAGCTCCTACGAGCAGTACTTC.

This clone has only one observation. V gene TRBV21-1 combines with J gene TRBJ2-4; TRBD2 reflects the table's D call only, with no check against the DNA. TRBV21-1 is labeled a pseudogene. This CDR3 region has 16 residues. The CDR3 DNA reads TGTGCCAGCAGCAAAGTAGAGTCCCCGCAAAAAAACATTCAGTACTTC. This sequence encodes CASSKVESPQKNIQYF.

The count of this clone is one. The V gene is TRBV27, the J gene TRBJ2-7, with D perhaps given as TRBD1 or TRBD2 (5 bases each). CDR3 size: 13 residues. Germline CDR1 MNHEY, CDR2 SMNVEV (reference sequence). The V end was cut by 5 bases, the J end by 5 bases, with 13 bases between. CDR3 nucleotides: TGTGCCAGCAGTCGAGACCAGGGAGACGAGCAGTACTTC. Amino acid sequence: CASSRDQGDEQYF.

V usage is TRBV27 and J usage is TRBJ2-1; 9 nucleotides match TRBD2. Germline V gene data show CDR1 as MNHEY and CDR2 as SMNVEV (reference sequence). This CDR3 comprises 15 residues. The junction had 7 bases not matched to a gene; V was cut back by 0 bases and J by 10 bases. This CDR3 reads CASSLSREGRGEQFF. In DNA, the CDR3 is TGTGCCAGCAGTTTATCGCGGGAGGGCCGCGGCGAGCAGTTCTTC.

J is TRBJ2-7 and V is TRBV27, with D tentatively TRBD2 (5 bases). Trimming shortened V by 4 bases and J by 4 bases, and 8 bases separated the two germline ends. This CDR3 has 12 residues. Germline V gene sequence: CDR1 MNHEY, CDR2 SMNVEV (reference sequence). The CDR3 sequence is CASSSEGYEQYF. The DNA of the CDR3 is TGTGCCAGCAGTTCCGAGGGATACGAGCAGTACTTC.

V usage is TRBV9 and J usage is TRBJ2-1; 10 bases match TRBD2. Germline values: CDR1 SGDLS, CDR2 YYNGEE. The CDR3 runs 15 residues. V lost 1 base and J lost 4; bases outside the gene matches: 2. The CDR3 DNA reads as TGTGCCAGCAGCGTACTAGCGGGAGAGTACAATGAGCAGTTCTTC. It yields the protein CASSVLAGEYNEQFF.

V usage is TRBV18 and J usage is TRBJ2-5; no firm D call. The CDR3 loop spans 13 amino acids. CDR1 and CDR2 from the germline V gene are KGHSH and LQKENI. V was cut by 2 bases and J by 5 bases, with 9 bases left in between. CDR3 region: CASSPGSLETQYF. CDR3 DNA sequence: TGTGCCAGCTCACCAGGAAGTTTGGAGACCCAGTACTTC.

This chain uses TRBV5-1 with TRBJ2-3, with 11 bases fitting TRBD2. V shed 2 bases and J 4 bases; nucleotides not matched to a gene: 3. The CDR3 length is 15 residues. Germline V gene lookup returns CDR1 SGHRS and CDR2 YFSETQ. The CDR3 DNA reads as TGCGCCAGCAGCTTCACTAGCGGGAGCGCAGATACGCAGTATTTT. It encodes CASSFTSGSADTQYF. Using reference TRBV5-1 and TRBJ2-3 for the parts outside the CDR3, the full variable domain is KAGVTQTPRYLIKTRGQQVTLSCSPISGHRSVSWYQQTPGQGLQFLFEYFSETQRNKGNFPGRFSGRQFSNSRSEMNVSTLELGDSALYLCASSFTSGSADTQYFGPGTRLTVL.

The chain uses TRBV7-9 and TRBJ2-1; D gene uncertain. The CDR3 totals 16 residues. Germline-derived CDR1 and CDR2 are SEHNR and FQNEAQ (reference sequence). V was trimmed by 2 bases and J by 0 bases, leaving 11 bases between them. The CDR3 DNA is TGTGCCAGCAGCTTAAGCGCTAAAAGCTCCTACAATGAGCAGTTCTTC. This sequence encodes CASSLSAKSSYNEQFF. The variable domain in full, with the rest retrieved from reference TRBV7-9 and TRBJ2-1, is DTGVSQNPRHKITKRGQNVTFRCDPISEHNRLYWYRQTLGQGPEFLTYFQNEAQLEKSRLLSDRFSAERPKGSFSTLEIQRTEQGDSAMYLCASSLSAKSSYNEQFFGPGTRLTVL.

The V gene is TRBV4-1, the J gene TRBJ1-5, with 9 bases lining up with TRBD1. V trimming: 4 bases; J trimming: 7 bases; junction bases outside the gene matches: 8. CDR3 length: 15 residues. Germline loops: CDR1 MGHRA, CDR2 YSYEKL. CDR3 nucleotides: TGCGCCAGCAGCCCTTCCGGGACAGGGAGACAGCCCCAGCATTTT. The encoded protein is CASSPSGTGRQPQHF.

The J gene is TRBJ1-5, the V gene TRBV28; D not certain. This CDR3 region has 14 residues. Deletions cut 1 base from V and 4 bases from J, with 8 bases between. CDR1 and CDR2 (germline): MDHEN, SYDVKM. The CDR3 sequence is CASSLLRSNQPQHF. The DNA for the CDR3 is TGTGCCAGCAGTTTATTGAGGAGTAATCAGCCCCAGCATTTT.

This chain links TRBV9 with TRBJ2-6; TRBD2 might be the D (5 bases). In germline, CDR1 is SGDLS, CDR2 YYNGEE. The germline V and J ends were trimmed by 3 bases and 0 bases, with 10 bases remaining between them. The CDR3 consists of 16 residues. In DNA, the CDR3 is TGTGCCAGCAGCGCCCAAGCGGACTCTGGGGCCAACGTCCTGACTTTC. This encodes CASSAQADSGANVLTF.

The chain carries TRBV19 and TRBJ2-2, with 11 bases fitting TRBD2. This CDR3 region has 16 residues. The V and J ends lost 4 bases and 4 bases, in that order; junction bases with no gene match: 5. Germline CDR1 LNHDA, CDR2 SQIVND (reference sequence). This CDR3 reads CASSKSSGRRTGELFF. The CDR3 nucleotides are TGTGCCAGTAGTAAATCTAGCGGGAGGCGCACCGGGGAGCTGTTTTTT.

V is TRBV14 and J is TRBJ2-2, with D tentatively TRBD2 (5 bases). The germline V gene has CDR1 SGHDN and CDR2 FVKESK. The CDR3 spans 13 residues. Deletions cut 2 bases from V and 6 bases from J, with 7 bases between. Here the CDR3 DNA reads TGTGCCAGCAGCCAATGGAGGTCCGGGGAGCTGTTTTTT. Protein: CASSQWRSGELFF.

In regard to this clone: One end of the junction does not line up with germline, which may come from a read error. This chain uses TRBV27 with TRBJ2-7; 14 bases map to TRBD2. Germline CDR1 reads MNHEY; CDR2 reads SMNVEV (reference sequence). This CDR3 has 15 amino acids. The CDR3 bases are TGTGCCAGCAGCCCATCGGGACTAGCGGGAGCAAGGGTGCACTTC. Protein sequence: CASSPSGLAGARVHF.

The chain employs TRBV7-9 and TRBJ2-7, with D unresolved. The germline V and J ends were trimmed by 5 bases and 8 bases, with 16 bases remaining between them. The germline V gene encodes CDR1 SEHNR and CDR2 FQNEAQ (reference sequence). The CDR3 is made up of 13 amino acids. The CDR3 DNA sequence: TGTGCCAGCAGCCGGGTTGGGCCTGCCCAGCAGTACTTC. Its translation: CASSRVGPAQQYF.

The CDR3 is CASSYSIAGSGNTIYF. CDR3 nucleotides: TGTGCCAGCAGTTACTCGATCGCTGGCTCTGGAAACACCATATATTTT. The V gene is TRBV6-6, the J gene TRBJ1-3, with unresolved D. The CDR3 runs to 16 residues. Trimming removed 0 bases from V and 0 bases from J, with 9 bases in between. The germline gives CDR1 MNHNY, CDR2 SVGAGI (reference sequence).

The CDR3 loop is CASSPGRWREQYF. The DNA for the CDR3 is TGTGCCAGCAGCCCCGGCCGCTGGAGAGAGCAGTACTTC. The gene calls are TRBV5-6 and TRBJ2-7; D is unclear. CDR3 size: 13 residues. V gave up 4 bases and J gave up 7 bases, with 15 bases separating them. Per the germline V gene, CDR1 is SGHDT and CDR2 is YYEEEE.

The CDR3, as DNA: TGTGCCAGCAGCTTGGGTTCTGCGGACAATGAGCAGTTCTTC. It is translated as CASSLGSADNEQFF. The gene calls are TRBV5-8 and TRBJ2-1; D unresolved. The germline V gene encodes CDR1 SGHTS and CDR2 YDEGEE. This CDR3 region has 14 residues. With 0 bases removed from V and 5 bases from J, the gap between germline ends came to 9 bases.

The chain recombines TRBV18 with TRBJ2-7; no firm D call. The V and J ends lost 1 base and 0 bases respectively, with 7 bases between them. The CDR3 runs 14 residues. CDR1 is KGHSH, CDR2 LQKENI, per germline. DNA of the CDR3: TGTGCCAGCTCACCACTCCTAGACTCCTACGAGCAGTACTTC. Protein product: CASSPLLDSYEQYF.

This chain uses TRBV27 with TRBJ1-2, with 8 bases that match TRBD1. CDR1 is MNHEY, CDR2 SMNVEV, per germline (reference sequence). The CDR3 has 14 amino acids. After removal of 4 bases from V and 3 bases from J, the junction contained 4 bases not matched to a gene. The CDR3: CASSSTGAYYGYTF. The DNA for the CDR3 is TGTGCCAGCAGTTCGACAGGGGCTTACTATGGCTACACCTTC.

This chain uses TRBV19 with TRBJ1-4, with 7 positions matching TRBD1. Germline CDR1 LNHDA, CDR2 SQIVND (reference sequence). This CDR3 has 14 amino acids. Trimming removed 4 bases from V and 3 bases from J; junction bases left unmatched: 2. Here the CDR3 reads CASSKQGANEKLFF. The CDR3, as DNA: TGTGCCAGTAGTAAGCAGGGGGCTAATGAAAAACTGTTTTTT.

The chain has TRBV5-1 and TRBJ2-7, with unresolved D. Trimming shortened V by 0 bases and J by 2 bases, and 12 bases separated the two germline ends. This CDR3 spans 15 amino acids. Germline CDR1 reads SGHRS; CDR2 reads YFSETQ. The CDR3 protein is CASSLGASSPYEQYF. CDR3 in DNA: TGCGCCAGCAGCTTGGGGGCCTCTTCCCCCTACGAGCAGTACTTC.

This chain joins TRBV6-1 and TRBJ1-2; no definite D call. CDR1 and CDR2 from the germline V gene are MNHNS and SASEGT. V was shortened by 3 bases and J by 3 bases, with 11 bases between the two germline ends. This CDR3 contains 14 residues. CDR3: CASSDWGRDYGYTF. DNA for the CDR3: TGTGCCAGCAGTGATTGGGGTAGAGACTATGGCTACACCTTC.

The chain carries TRBV10-1 and TRBJ2-3; the match to TRBD2 covers 14 bases. This CDR3 is built from 15 residues. The junction had 3 bases not matched to a gene; V was cut back by 4 bases and J by 6 bases. CDR1 is WNHNN and CDR2 is SYGVQD in the germline V gene (reference sequence). The CDR3 spells CASSVGLAGADTQYF. The CDR3 coding sequence is TGCGCCAGCAGTGTGGGACTAGCGGGAGCGGATACGCAGTATTTT.

This clone has only one observation. The V and J genes are TRBV30 and TRBJ2-1, with 8 bases that match TRBD1. Germline V gene lookup returns CDR1 GTSNPN and CDR2 SVGIG (reference sequence). V was pared by 0 bases and J by 2 bases, with 9 bases of the junction left unmatched. The CDR3 sequence is 17 residues long. DNA of the CDR3: TGTGCCTGGAGTGTACTGCTTGACAGGGGAACCTACAATGAGCAGTTCTTC. It codes for CAWSVLLDRGTYNEQFF. Filled out from reference TRBV30 and TRBJ2-1, the complete variable domain reads SQTIHQWPATLVQPVGSPLSLECTVEGTSNPNLYWYRQAAGRGLQLLFYSVGIGQISSEVPQNLSASRPQDRQFILSSKKLLLSDSGFYLCAWSVLLDRGTYNEQFFGPGTRLTVL.

The chain has TRBV28 and TRBJ2-5; no clear D. The CDR3 is 15 amino acids. V was trimmed by 1 base and J by 1 base, leaving 10 bases between them. CDR1 and CDR2 from the germline V gene are MDHEN and SYDVKM. As DNA, the CDR3 is TGTGCCAGCAGTTTATTTTCCCGGATCCAAGAGACCCAGTACTTC. Its translation is CASSLFSRIQETQYF.